What follows are 6 T cell receptor beta chains derived from one specimen sequenced in a study of blood T cell repertoires in COVID-19. Data came from immunoSEQ multiplex PCR; TCRdb stores just in-frame clones and leaves some out. The sample records 80,000 to 130,000 clones, about 89% being singletons. Sample: peripheral blood. The receptors stem from a man aged 55 to 69 with acute or convalescent COVID-19.

The chain recombines TRBV7-9 with TRBJ2-1, with D maybe TRBD1 (6 bases). The CDR3 extends over 15 amino acids. Deletions cut 5 bases from V and 0 bases from J, with 11 bases between. The germline V gene encodes CDR1 SEHNR and CDR2 FQNEAQ (reference sequence). DNA for the CDR3: TGTGCCAGCAGCCAGGACAGTTACTCCTACAATGAGCAGTTCTTC. Protein sequence: CASSQDSYSYNEQFF.

This chain connects TRBV27 to TRBJ2-3; 9 bases are shared with TRBD2. J gave up 2 bases and V 3 bases, and 9 bases lay outside the gene matches. The germline V gene has CDR1 MNHEY and CDR2 SMNVEV (reference sequence). The CDR3 sequence is 17 residues long. CDR3: CASSLRGGAGSTDTQYF. The CDR3 DNA sequence: TGTGCCAGCAGTTTGCGGGGGGGCGCAGGGTCCACAGATACGCAGTATTTT.

This clone was recorded only once. The V gene is TRBV6-6, the J gene TRBJ1-1; TRBD1 agrees at 8 bases. CDR3 length: 13 residues. V lost 7 bases to trimming and J lost 4 bases; unmatched junction nucleotides: 5. Looked up from germline, CDR1 is MNHNY and CDR2 is SVGAGI (reference sequence). CDR3: CASKQGAVTEAFF. CDR3 sequence (DNA): TGTGCCAGCAAGCAGGGGGCCGTCACTGAAGCTTTCTTT.

The CDR3 loop reads CASSQVSVQGGFYNSPLHF. The CDR3 DNA sequence: TGTGCCAGCAGCCAAGTATCGGTGCAGGGCGGATTTTATAATTCACCCCTCCACTTT. The genes are TRBV14 and TRBJ1-6, with a weak D call TRBD1 (5 bases). Germline values: CDR1 SGHDN, CDR2 FVKESK. The CDR3 length is 19 residues. Between the trimmed V and J ends, which lost 1 base and 4 bases, there was a span of 20 bases.

This clone was observed a single time. This CDR3 is CASSELGQVSYNEQFF. Written as DNA, the CDR3 is TGTGCCAGCAGTGAGTTGGGGCAGGTCTCCTACAATGAGCAGTTCTTC. The V gene is TRBV2, the J gene TRBJ2-1, with D perhaps TRBD1 (5 bases). The CDR3 runs 16 residues. Germline values: CDR1 SNHLY, CDR2 FYNNEI. V dropped 3 bases and J dropped 0 bases, with 12 bases sitting between them.

The V call is TRBV19, the J call TRBJ2-1; 13 bases fit TRBD2. Germline V CDR1 and CDR2: LNHDA, SQIVND (reference sequence). J lost 9 bases, V lost 5 bases, and 7 bases had no gene match. The CDR3 runs 15 residues. This CDR3 is CASSRTSGRRGEQFF. CDR3 bases: TGTGCCAGTAGTCGGACTAGCGGGAGAAGAGGTGAGCAGTTCTTC.